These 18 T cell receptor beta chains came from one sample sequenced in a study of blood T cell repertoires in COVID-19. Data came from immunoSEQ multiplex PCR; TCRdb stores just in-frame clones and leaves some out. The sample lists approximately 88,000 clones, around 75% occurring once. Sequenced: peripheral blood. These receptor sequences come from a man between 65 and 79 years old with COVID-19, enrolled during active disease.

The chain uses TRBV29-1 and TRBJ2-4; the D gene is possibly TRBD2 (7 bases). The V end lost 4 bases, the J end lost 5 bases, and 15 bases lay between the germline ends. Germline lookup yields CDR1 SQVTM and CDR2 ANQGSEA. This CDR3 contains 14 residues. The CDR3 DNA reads TGCAGCGTTGGGGGGGGCGAGGGACAAAACATTCAGTACTTC. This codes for CSVGGGEGQNIQYF.

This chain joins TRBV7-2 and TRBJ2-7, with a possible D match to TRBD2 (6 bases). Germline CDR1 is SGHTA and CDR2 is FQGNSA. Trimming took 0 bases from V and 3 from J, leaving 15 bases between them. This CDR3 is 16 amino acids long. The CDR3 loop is CASSLANGGPNYEQYF. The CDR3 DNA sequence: TGTGCCAGCAGCTTAGCGAACGGGGGTCCAAACTACGAGCAGTACTTC. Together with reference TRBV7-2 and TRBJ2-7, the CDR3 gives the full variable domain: GAGVSQSPSNKVTEKGKDVELRCDPISGHTALYWYRQSLGQGLEFLIYFQGNSAPDKSGLPSDRFSAERTGGSVSTLTIQRTQQEDSAVYLCASSLANGGPNYEQYFGPGTRLTVT.

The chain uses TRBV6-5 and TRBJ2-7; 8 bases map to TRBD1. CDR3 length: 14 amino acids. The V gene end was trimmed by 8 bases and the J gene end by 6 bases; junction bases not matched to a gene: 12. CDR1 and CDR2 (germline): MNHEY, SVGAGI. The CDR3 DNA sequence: TGTGCCAGCCAACCCCGGACAGGGACCTCCGAGCAGTACTTC. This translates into CASQPRTGTSEQYF.

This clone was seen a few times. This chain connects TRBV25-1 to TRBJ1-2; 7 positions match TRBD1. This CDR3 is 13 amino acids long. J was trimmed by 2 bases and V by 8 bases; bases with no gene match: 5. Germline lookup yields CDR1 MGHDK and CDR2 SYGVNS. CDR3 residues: CASPQGDNYGYTF. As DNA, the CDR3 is TGTGCCAGCCCTCAGGGGGACAACTATGGCTACACCTTC.

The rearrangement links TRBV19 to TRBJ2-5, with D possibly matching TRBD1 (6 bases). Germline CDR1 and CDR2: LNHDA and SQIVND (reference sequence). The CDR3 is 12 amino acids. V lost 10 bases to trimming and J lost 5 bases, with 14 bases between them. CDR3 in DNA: TGTGCCACCTCACAGGGAAGGGAGACCCAGTACTTC. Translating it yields CATSQGRETQYF.

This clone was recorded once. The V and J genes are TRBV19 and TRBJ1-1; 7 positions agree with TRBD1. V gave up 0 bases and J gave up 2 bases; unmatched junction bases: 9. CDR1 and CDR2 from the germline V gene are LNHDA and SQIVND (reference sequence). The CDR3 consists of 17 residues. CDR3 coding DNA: TGTGCCAGTAGTATAGAGACAGGGAAATTACTAAACACTGAAGCTTTCTTT. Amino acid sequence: CASSIETGKLLNTEAFF.

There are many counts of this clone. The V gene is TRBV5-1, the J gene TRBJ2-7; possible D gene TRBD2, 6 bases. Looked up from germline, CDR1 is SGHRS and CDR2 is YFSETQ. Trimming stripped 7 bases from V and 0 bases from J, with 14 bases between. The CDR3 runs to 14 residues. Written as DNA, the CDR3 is TGCGCCAGCCCTCGGGAGTGTAGCTCCTACGAGCAGTACTTC. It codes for CASPRECSSYEQYF.

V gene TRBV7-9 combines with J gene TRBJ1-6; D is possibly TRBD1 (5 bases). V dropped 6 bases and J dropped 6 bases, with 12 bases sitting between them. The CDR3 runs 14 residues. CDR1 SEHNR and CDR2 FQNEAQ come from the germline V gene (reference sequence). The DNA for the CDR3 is TGTGCCAGCAGAAGACAGAATCTTAATTCACCCCTCCACTTT. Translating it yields CASRRQNLNSPLHF.

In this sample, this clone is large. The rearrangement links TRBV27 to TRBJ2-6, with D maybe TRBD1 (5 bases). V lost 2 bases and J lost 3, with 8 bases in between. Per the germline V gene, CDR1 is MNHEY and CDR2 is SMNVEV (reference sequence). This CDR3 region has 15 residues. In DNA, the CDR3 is TGTGCCAGCAGTTTAACAGGCTTTGGGGCCAACGTCCTGACTTTC. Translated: CASSLTGFGANVLTF.

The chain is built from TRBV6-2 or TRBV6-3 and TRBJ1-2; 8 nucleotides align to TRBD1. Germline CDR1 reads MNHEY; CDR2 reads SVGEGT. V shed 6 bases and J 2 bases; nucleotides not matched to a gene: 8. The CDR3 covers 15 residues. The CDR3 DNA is TGTGCCAGCAGACCTCATGGACAGGGAAACTATGGCTACACCTTC. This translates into CASRPHGQGNYGYTF.

CDR3 DNA sequence: TGTGCCAGCAGAAATACAGGGTGGAACACTGAAGCTTTCTTT. Amino acids: CASRNTGWNTEAFF. The chain has TRBV28 and TRBJ1-1; TRBD1 might be the D (6 bases). The germline gives CDR1 MDHEN, CDR2 SYDVKM. The CDR3 length is 14 residues. The V end was cut by 6 bases, the J end by 1 base, with 12 bases between.

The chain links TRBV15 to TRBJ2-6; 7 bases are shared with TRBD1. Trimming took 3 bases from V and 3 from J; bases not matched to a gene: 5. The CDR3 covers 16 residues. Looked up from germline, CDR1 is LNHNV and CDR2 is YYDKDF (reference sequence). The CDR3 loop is CATSSLQGYGANVLTF. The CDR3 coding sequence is TGTGCCACCAGCAGCCTACAGGGGTATGGGGCCAACGTCCTGACTTTC.

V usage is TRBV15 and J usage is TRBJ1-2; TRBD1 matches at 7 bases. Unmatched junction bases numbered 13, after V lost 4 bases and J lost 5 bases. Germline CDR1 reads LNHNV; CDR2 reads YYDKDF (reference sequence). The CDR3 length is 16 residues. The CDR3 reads CATSISPTGPQYGYTF. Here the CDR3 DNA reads TGTGCCACCAGCATCTCCCCGACAGGGCCTCAGTATGGCTACACCTTC.

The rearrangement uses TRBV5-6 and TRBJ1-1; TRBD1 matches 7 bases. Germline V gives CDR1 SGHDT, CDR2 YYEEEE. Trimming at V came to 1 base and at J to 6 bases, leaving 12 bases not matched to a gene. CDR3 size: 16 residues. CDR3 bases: TGTGCCAGCAGCTTGTCTCAGGGGGTAAGGACTTCTGAAGCTTTCTTT. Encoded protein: CASSLSQGVRTSEAFF.

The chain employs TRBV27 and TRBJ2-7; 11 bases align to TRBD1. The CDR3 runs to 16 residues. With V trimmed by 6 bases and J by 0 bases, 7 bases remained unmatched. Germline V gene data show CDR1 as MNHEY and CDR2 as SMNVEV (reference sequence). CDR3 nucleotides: TGTGCCAGCAGCCCAGGACAGGGGGCCATCTCCTACGAGCAGTACTTC. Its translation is CASSPGQGAISYEQYF.

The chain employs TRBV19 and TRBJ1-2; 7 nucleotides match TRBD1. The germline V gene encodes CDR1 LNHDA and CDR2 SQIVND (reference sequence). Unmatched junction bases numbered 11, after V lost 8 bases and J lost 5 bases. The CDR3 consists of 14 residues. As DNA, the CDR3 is TGTGCCAGTGCCTGGGACAGCGTGGGATATGGCTACACCTTC. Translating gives CASAWDSVGYGYTF.

The CDR3 region is CASSHTTEFKETQYF. The CDR3 coding sequence is TGTGCCAGCAGCCATACGACAGAATTTAAAGAGACCCAGTACTTC. The chain employs TRBV14 and TRBJ2-5; a weak D match, TRBD1 (5 bases). The V end lost 3 bases, the J end lost 3 bases, and 14 bases lay between the germline ends. The CDR3 runs 15 residues. Germline V gives CDR1 SGHDN, CDR2 FVKESK.

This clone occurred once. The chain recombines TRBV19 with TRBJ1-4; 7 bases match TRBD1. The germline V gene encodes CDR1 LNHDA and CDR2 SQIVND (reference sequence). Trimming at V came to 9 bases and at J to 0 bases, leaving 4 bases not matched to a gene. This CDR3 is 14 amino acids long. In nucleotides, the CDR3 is TGTGCCAGCAAAGGGACAGCAACTAATGAAAAACTGTTTTTT. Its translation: CASKGTATNEKLFF. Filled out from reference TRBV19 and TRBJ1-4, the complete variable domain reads DGGITQSPKYLFRKEGQNVTLSCEQNLNHDAMYWYRQDPGQGLRLIYYSQIVNDFQKGDIAEGYSVSREKKESFPLTVTSAQKNPTAFYLCASKGTATNEKLFFGSGTQLSVL.